The TCR beta chain under discussion was sequenced for a study of post-analysis software for immune sequencing data (dated by TCRdb to 2015 to 2017). About the full investigation: The recorded disease courses included relapsing-remitting, secondary progressive and progressive-relapsing multiple sclerosis, and some patients had no subtype annotation. Patient repertoires were compared against roughly 11 previously published healthy control repertoires from donors aged 6 to 25 years. A subset of samples was prepared in parallel using single-end sample barcoding, then pooled and co-amplified after Illumina adapter ligation.

To demonstrate the VDJtools post-analysis software, TCR beta repertoires were profiled from the peripheral blood of roughly 12 young patients with multiple sclerosis. The multiple sclerosis patients were children and adolescents ranging in age from roughly 6 to 16 years. CDR3 length: 13 amino acids, cysteine to phenylalanine. This entry keeps only the CDR3 DNA: 39 bases, framed from base 1. The germline V gene (reference sequence) specifies MNHEY as CDR1 and SMNVEV as CDR2. V drops 3 bases and J drops 3 bases, leaving 6 bases in between. The method was PCR. Sequencer: Illumina HiSeq 2500. To reduce PCR and sequencing biases, unique molecular identifiers were built into the TCR beta cDNA libraries. Per 1 to 10 million input T cells, approximately 500,000 cDNA molecules were obtained, such that each molecule approximated one T cell. Patient libraries were prepared and sequenced with the same protocol used for the earlier healthy control dataset. Within a given batch, samples were prepared together, multiplexed and sequenced on the same HiSeq lane. For the original study's pipeline: Raw barcoded reads were processed with MIGEC, discarding single-read molecular identifier groups before consensus assembly and CDR3 extraction. Clonotype tables were post-analysed with VDJtools, and diversity was normalized by down-sampling all datasets to the smallest sample size. To correct batch-related cross-sample contamination, repertoire overlap clustering matched CDR3 amino acid sequences but not nucleotide sequences. TCRdb redid the processing of the public reads, applying fastp at Q25 and MiXCR, and retained in-frame beta chains. Rows matching on CDR3 protein sequence are summarized as one entry with the most common DNA and genes. The V and J calls were determined by TCRdb, not by the authors. Across this sample there are about 800,000 distinct CDR3 sequences, with about 32% seen only once. Of the sample, about 0.5% is held by the ten largest clones.

Worth noting for this clonotype: No antigen is known for it. Base qualities were left out, and no much larger clone turns up one base away.

The paper as a whole reports these results and caveats: Several TRBV segments, including TRBV5-6, TRBV5-1 and TRBV20-1, were significantly more frequent in patients than controls. When samples were clustered directly using the F measure, samples prepared in the same batch co-clustered strongly, which prompted a batch-effect correction. The control group was slightly older than the multiple sclerosis patient group. Significantly lower normalized Chao1 diversity was found in multiple sclerosis patients than in controls, suggesting substantial peripheral T-cell clonal expansion.

The sequence was collected from a girl aged 5 to 17 with multiple sclerosis. The material sequenced was blood. This chain joins TRBV27 to TRBJ2-1; the D gene identity is not certain. The DNA sequence follows: TGTGCCAGCAGTTTCTCCCACTACAATGAGCAGTTCTTC. It translates to CASSFSHYNEQFF.